The 11 T cell receptor beta chains presented below share a single source sample, sequenced in a study of blood T cell repertoires in COVID-19. Clones were read by immunoSEQ multiplex PCR, and TCRdb kept only the in-frame ones, dropping some. The sample yields around 70,000 clones, about four fifths seen once. The sequencing input was peripheral blood. Every receptor here comes from a human donor in a cohort sampled during active COVID-19.

The J gene is TRBJ2-7, the V gene TRBV6-2 or TRBV6-3; 11 bases align to TRBD2. In germline, CDR1 is MNHEY, CDR2 SVGEGT. V lost 3 bases to trimming and J lost 5 bases; unmatched junction nucleotides: 9. The CDR3 is made up of 16 amino acids. CDR3: CASSYSQRLAGNEQYF. The DNA of the CDR3 is TGTGCCAGCAGTTATAGCCAGAGACTAGCGGGAAACGAGCAGTACTTC.

The chain is built from TRBV6-6 and TRBJ2-7; tentatively, D is TRBD2 (5 bases). From germline, CDR1 is MNHNY and CDR2 SVGAGI (reference sequence). The germline V and J ends were trimmed by 6 bases and 5 bases, with 14 bases remaining between them. The CDR3 is made up of 13 amino acids. For the CDR3, the DNA is TGTGCCAGCAGCCGGTTTAGCGACGACGAGCAGTACTTC. Its protein is CASSRFSDDEQYF.

The chain links TRBV4-2 to TRBJ2-7; 14 bases map to TRBD2. The V segment lost 4 bases and the J segment 4 bases; nucleotides outside the gene matches: 3. The CDR3 spans 15 residues. Germline V gives CDR1 LGHNA, CDR2 YNFKEQ. The CDR3 coding sequence is TGTGCCAGCAGCCGTGGGACTAGCGGGGGATACGAGCAGTACTTC. As protein: CASSRGTSGGYEQYF.

V gene TRBV27 combines with J gene TRBJ1-1, with D uncertain. The CDR3 is 14 amino acids. V was shortened by 0 bases and J by 0 bases, with 5 bases between the two germline ends. In germline, CDR1 is MNHEY, CDR2 SMNVEV (reference sequence). CDR3 in DNA: TGTGCCAGCAGTTTATCGAGGATGAACACTGAAGCTTTCTTT. It specifies CASSLSRMNTEAFF.

Here the CDR3 DNA reads TGTGCCAGCAGTTACTCGACAGGGATCACTGAAGCTTTCTTT. This gives the protein CASSYSTGITEAFF. The V gene is TRBV6-2 or TRBV6-3, the J gene TRBJ1-1, with 7 bases identical to TRBD1. CDR1 MNHEY and CDR2 SVGEGT come from the germline V gene. Germline trimming cut 0 bases from V and 4 bases from J; bases unmatched to any gene: 2. CDR3 length: 14 residues.

This clone is medium-sized within its sample. The chain is built from TRBV7-8 and TRBJ2-7, with 8 positions matching TRBD1. V dropped 5 bases and J dropped 3; count of bases not matched to a gene: 3. The CDR3 sequence is 13 residues long. From germline, CDR1 is SGHVS and CDR2 FQNEAQ. The CDR3, as DNA: TGTGCCAGCAGCCCCGGACAGGGCTACGAGCAGTACTTC. It specifies CASSPGQGYEQYF.

The V gene is TRBV7-9, the J gene TRBJ2-5; a possible D gene is TRBD2 (6 bases). The CDR3 consists of 15 residues. Trimming left V 5 bases short and J 4 bases short, with 17 bases between. Germline CDR1 reads SEHNR; CDR2 reads FQNEAQ (reference sequence). The CDR3 nucleotides are TGTGCCAGCAGCCCCTTGGGGGACGGGGGAGAGACCCAGTACTTC. It is translated as CASSPLGDGGETQYF.

The chain employs TRBV18 and TRBJ1-1; no firm D call. The V and J ends lost 3 bases and 7 bases respectively, with 12 bases between them. Germline CDR1 is KGHSH and CDR2 is LQKENI. The CDR3 sequence is 13 residues long. CDR3 sequence: CASSPMRENEAFF. For the CDR3, the DNA is TGTGCCAGCTCACCTATGCGGGAGAATGAAGCTTTCTTT. Looking up the rest from reference TRBV18 and TRBJ1-1 gives the full variable domain: NAGVMQNPRHLVRRRGQEARLRCSPMKGHSHVYWYRQLPEEGLKFMVYLQKENIIDESGMPKERFSAEFPKEGPSILRIQQVVRGDSAAYFCASSPMRENEAFFGQGTRLTVV.

The chain employs TRBV4-3 and TRBJ2-2; 8 bases align to TRBD2. The germline CDR1 and CDR2 sequences are LGHNA and YSLEER. This CDR3 has 17 amino acids. Trimming at V came to 1 base and at J to 6 bases, leaving 10 bases not matched to a gene. This CDR3 reads CASSQGDVLAGPGELFF. Written as DNA, the CDR3 is TGCGCCAGCAGCCAAGGGGATGTTCTAGCGGGTCCCGGGGAGCTGTTTTTT.

This sequence joins TRBV28 and TRBJ2-7; D might be TRBD1 (6 bases). Trimming removed 2 bases from V and 6 bases from J, with 14 bases in between. CDR1 and CDR2 (germline): MDHEN, SYDVKM. The CDR3 sequence is 14 residues long. CDR3 region: CASSLQGRFGEQYF. CDR3 in DNA: TGTGCCAGCAGTTTACAGGGGAGATTCGGCGAGCAGTACTTC.

The chain is built from TRBV30 and TRBJ2-7; D is perhaps TRBD1 (7 bases). The CDR3 spans 12 residues. Per germline, CDR1 GTSNPN and CDR2 SVGIG (reference sequence). V lost 3 bases, J lost 5 bases, and 11 bases lay in between. As DNA, the CDR3 is TGTGCCTGGAGCAGGGGGGATCACGAGCAGTACTTC. It is translated as CAWSRGDHEQYF.